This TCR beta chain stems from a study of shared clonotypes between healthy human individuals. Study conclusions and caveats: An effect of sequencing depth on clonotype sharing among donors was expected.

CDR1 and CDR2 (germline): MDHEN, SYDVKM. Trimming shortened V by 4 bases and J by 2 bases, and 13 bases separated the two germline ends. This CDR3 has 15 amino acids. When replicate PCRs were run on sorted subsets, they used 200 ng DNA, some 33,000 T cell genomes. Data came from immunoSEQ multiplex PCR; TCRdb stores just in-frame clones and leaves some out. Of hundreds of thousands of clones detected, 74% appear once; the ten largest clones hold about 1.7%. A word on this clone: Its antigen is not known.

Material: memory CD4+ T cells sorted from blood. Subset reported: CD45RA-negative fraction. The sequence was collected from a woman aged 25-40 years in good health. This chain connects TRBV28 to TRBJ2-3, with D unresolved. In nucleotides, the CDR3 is TGTGCCAGCAGTTCCTCCGGGCGGAACACAGATACGCAGTATTTT. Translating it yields CASSSSGRNTDTQYF.